The 11 T cell receptor beta chains below all came from one sample that was sequenced in a study of blood T cell repertoires in COVID-19. Generated by immunoSEQ multiplex PCR, the TCRdb table keeps only in-frame clones and is missing some. The sample yields around 91,000 clones, less than 85% seen once. What was sequenced was peripheral blood. The source is a woman of 80 years or more with active or convalescent COVID-19.

V gene TRBV5-1 combines with J gene TRBJ2-3; tentative D call: TRBD1 (5 bases). This CDR3 region has 14 residues. Trimming took off 1 base at V and 5 bases at J, with 11 bases between the two ends. Germline V lookup: CDR1 SGHRS, CDR2 YFSETQ. The CDR3 loop is CASSLNPGQDTQYF. The CDR3 bases are TGCGCCAGCAGCTTGAATCCAGGGCAAGATACGCAGTATTTT.

V and J are TRBV14 and TRBJ1-6; 7 nucleotides match TRBD1. Germline CDR1 and CDR2: SGHDN and FVKESK. CDR3 length equals 16 residues. Trimming cost V 4 bases and J 6 bases; bases outside gene matches: 9. The CDR3 here is CASSLTWTGSNSPLHF. The DNA of the CDR3 is TGTGCCAGCAGCCTAACATGGACAGGCTCTAATTCACCCCTCCACTTT.

This chain joins TRBV9 and TRBJ2-1; the match to TRBD2 covers 8 bases. With V trimmed by 0 bases and J by 2 bases, 4 bases remained unmatched. Germline V CDR1 and CDR2: SGDLS, YYNGEE. The CDR3 loop spans 16 amino acids. The chain's CDR3 is CASSVVGSGAYNEQFF. In DNA, the CDR3 is TGTGCCAGCAGCGTAGTGGGTAGCGGGGCCTACAATGAGCAGTTCTTC.

This clone was observed a few times. The chain recombines TRBV28 with TRBJ2-1, with 16 bases aligning to TRBD2. Germline V gives CDR1 MDHEN, CDR2 SYDVKM. The trim removed 5 bases at V and 8 bases at J, leaving 12 bases unmatched. This CDR3 has 18 amino acids. Here the CDR3 DNA reads TGTGCCAGCAGTCCGATTCCCGGGACTAGCGGGAGGGCGTATGAGCAGTTCTTC. Protein sequence: CASSPIPGTSGRAYEQFF.

The J gene is TRBJ1-1, the V gene TRBV7-2, with TRBD1 identical over 8 bases. The CDR3 covers 16 residues. V gave up 7 bases and J gave up 0 bases; unmatched junction bases: 10. The germline gives CDR1 SGHTA, CDR2 FQGNSA. CDR3 region: CASKKQGGLMNTEAFF. CDR3 in DNA: TGTGCCAGCAAAAAACAGGGGGGGTTAATGAACACTGAAGCTTTCTTT.

The rearrangement joins TRBV6-6 to TRBJ1-6; D is unclear. This CDR3 has 13 residues. V lost 4 bases to trimming and J lost 8 bases, with 9 bases between them. From germline, CDR1 is MNHNY and CDR2 SVGAGI (reference sequence). The CDR3 loop reads CASSSPEDSPLHF. The CDR3 nucleotides read TGTGCCAGCAGTTCCCCCGAGGATTCACCCCTCCACTTT.

The gene calls are TRBV7-2 and TRBJ2-5; TRBD2 matches 7 bases. This CDR3 comprises 15 residues. Germline V gives CDR1 SGHTA, CDR2 FQGNSA. V dropped 2 bases and J dropped 2; count of bases not matched to a gene: 5. In DNA, the CDR3 is TGTGCCAGCAGCTTATATAGGACTAGGCAAGAGACCCAGTACTTC. This encodes CASSLYRTRQETQYF.

The rearrangement joins TRBV30 to TRBJ2-7, with 7 bases identical to TRBD2. This CDR3 region has 13 residues. Germline CDR1 GTSNPN, CDR2 SVGIG (reference sequence). The CDR3 sequence is CAATSAGTYEQYF. DNA for the CDR3: TGTGCTGCAACTAGCGCGGGCACCTACGAGCAGTACTTC.

V and J are TRBV5-1 and TRBJ2-3, with D possibly TRBD2 on 6 matching bases. Germline-derived CDR1 and CDR2 are SGHRS and YFSETQ. Trimming shortened V by 1 base and J by 2 bases, and 11 bases separated the two germline ends. The CDR3 runs 15 residues. The CDR3, as DNA: TGCGCCAGCAGCTTGCGCGGGGTTGACACAGATACGCAGTATTTT. Protein: CASSLRGVDTDTQYF.

This rearrangement joins TRBV6-2 or TRBV6-3 to TRBJ1-4, with D perhaps matching TRBD1 (5 bases). Germline values: CDR1 MNHEY, CDR2 SVGEGT. The length of the CDR3 is 15 residues. Trimming stripped 2 bases from V and 6 bases from J, with 13 bases between. The CDR3 sequence: CASSYLGARYEKLFF. CDR3 in DNA: TGTGCCAGCAGTTACCTAGGGGCCCGGTATGAAAAACTGTTTTTT.

In its sample, this clone was seen once. The chain combines TRBV19 with TRBJ1-2; TRBD1 agrees at 10 bases. The CDR3 has 14 residues. The germline V gene has CDR1 LNHDA and CDR2 SQIVND (reference sequence). V lost 3 bases and J lost 5; bases outside the gene matches: 3. This chain's CDR3 is CASSMPGQGYGYTF. CDR3 coding DNA: TGTGCCAGTAGTATGCCGGGACAGGGGTATGGCTACACCTTC.